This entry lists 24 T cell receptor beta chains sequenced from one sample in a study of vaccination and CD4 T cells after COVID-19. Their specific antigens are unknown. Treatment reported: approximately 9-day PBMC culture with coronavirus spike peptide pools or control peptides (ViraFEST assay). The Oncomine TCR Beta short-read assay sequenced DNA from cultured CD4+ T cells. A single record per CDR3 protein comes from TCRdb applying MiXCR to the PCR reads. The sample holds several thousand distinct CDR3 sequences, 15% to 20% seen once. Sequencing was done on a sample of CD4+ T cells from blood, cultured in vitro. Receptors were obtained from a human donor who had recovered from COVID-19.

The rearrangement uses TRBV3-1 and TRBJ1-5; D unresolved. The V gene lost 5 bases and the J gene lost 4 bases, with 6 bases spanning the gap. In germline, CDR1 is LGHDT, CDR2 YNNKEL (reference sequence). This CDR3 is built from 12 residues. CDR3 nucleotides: TGTGCCAGCAGCTGGATTAATCAGCCCCAGCATTTT. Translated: CASSWINQPQHF. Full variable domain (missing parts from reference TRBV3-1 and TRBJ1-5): DTAVSQTPKYLVTQMGNDKSIKCEQNLGHDTMYWYKQDSKKFLKIMFSYNNKELIINETVPNRFSPKSPDKAHLNLHINSLELGDSAVYFCASSWINQPQHFGDGTRLSIL.

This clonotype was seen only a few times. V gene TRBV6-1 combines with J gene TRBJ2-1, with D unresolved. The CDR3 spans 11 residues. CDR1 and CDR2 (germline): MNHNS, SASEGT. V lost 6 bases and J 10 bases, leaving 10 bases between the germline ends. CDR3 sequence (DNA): TGTGCCAGCAGAAAGCTGGGGGAGCAGTTCTTC. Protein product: CASRKLGEQFF.

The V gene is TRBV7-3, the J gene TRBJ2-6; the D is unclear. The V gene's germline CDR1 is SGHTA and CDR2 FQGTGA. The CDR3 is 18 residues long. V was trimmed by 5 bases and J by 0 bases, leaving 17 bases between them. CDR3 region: CASSPLSRALSGANVLTF. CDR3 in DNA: TGTGCCAGCAGCCCCCTCAGTAGGGCACTCTCTGGGGCCAACGTCCTGACTTTC.

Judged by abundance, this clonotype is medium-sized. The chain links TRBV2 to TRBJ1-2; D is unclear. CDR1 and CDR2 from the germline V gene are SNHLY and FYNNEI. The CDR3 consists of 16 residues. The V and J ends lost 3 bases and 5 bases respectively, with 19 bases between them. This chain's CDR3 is CASSDDGRGREYGYTF. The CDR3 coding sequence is TGTGCCAGCAGTGATGACGGTCGAGGGAGGGAGTATGGCTACACCTTC.

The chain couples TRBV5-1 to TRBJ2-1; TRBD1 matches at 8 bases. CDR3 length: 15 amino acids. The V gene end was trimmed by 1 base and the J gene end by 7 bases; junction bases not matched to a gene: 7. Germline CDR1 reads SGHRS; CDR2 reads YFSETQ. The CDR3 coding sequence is TGCGCCAGCAGCTTGTCGGCAGGGGGCTGGAATGAGCAGTTCTTC. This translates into CASSLSAGGWNEQFF.

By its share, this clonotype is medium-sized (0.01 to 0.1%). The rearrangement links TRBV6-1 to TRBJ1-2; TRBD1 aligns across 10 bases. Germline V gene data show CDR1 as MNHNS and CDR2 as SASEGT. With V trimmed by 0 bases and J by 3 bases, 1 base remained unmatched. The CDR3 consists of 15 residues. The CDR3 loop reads CASSEATGGYYGYTF. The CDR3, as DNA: TGTGCCAGCAGTGAAGCGACAGGGGGCTACTATGGCTACACCTTC.

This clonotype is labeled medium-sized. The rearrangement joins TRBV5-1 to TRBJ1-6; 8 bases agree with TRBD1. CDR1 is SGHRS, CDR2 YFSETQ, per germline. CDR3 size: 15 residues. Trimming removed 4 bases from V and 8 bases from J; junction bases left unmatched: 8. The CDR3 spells CASSATDRVHSPLHF. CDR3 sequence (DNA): TGCGCCAGCAGCGCAACGGACAGGGTTCATTCACCCCTCCACTTT.

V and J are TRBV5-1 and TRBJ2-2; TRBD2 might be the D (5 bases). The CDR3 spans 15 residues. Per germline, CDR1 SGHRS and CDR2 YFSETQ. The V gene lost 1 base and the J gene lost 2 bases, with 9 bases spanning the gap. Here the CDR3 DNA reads TGCGCCAGCAGCTTGATGGGAGTAAACACCGGGGAGCTGTTTTTT. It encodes CASSLMGVNTGELFF.

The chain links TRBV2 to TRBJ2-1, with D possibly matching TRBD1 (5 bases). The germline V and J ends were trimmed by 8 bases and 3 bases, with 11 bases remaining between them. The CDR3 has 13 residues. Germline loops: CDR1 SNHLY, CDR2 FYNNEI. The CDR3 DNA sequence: TGTGCCAGCCAGGGCCGCATCTACAATGAGCAGTTCTTC. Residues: CASQGRIYNEQFF. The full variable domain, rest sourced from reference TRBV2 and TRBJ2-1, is EPEVTQTPSHQVTQMGQEVILRCVPISNHLYFYWYRQILGQKVEFLVSFYNNEISEKSEIFDDQFSVERPDGSNFTLKIRSTKLEDSAMYFCASQGRIYNEQFFGPGTRLTVL.

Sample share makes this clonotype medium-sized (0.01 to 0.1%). Here the CDR3 DNA reads TGTGCCAGCAGTTGGGCCCCGGGGTACCAAGAGACCCAGTACTTC. It encodes CASSWAPGYQETQYF. The chain joins TRBV2 to TRBJ2-5, with D possibly TRBD2 on 5 matching bases. The germline CDR1 and CDR2 sequences are SNHLY and FYNNEI. Trimming removed 5 bases at V and 0 bases at J, with 13 bases between. CDR3 length equals 15 residues.

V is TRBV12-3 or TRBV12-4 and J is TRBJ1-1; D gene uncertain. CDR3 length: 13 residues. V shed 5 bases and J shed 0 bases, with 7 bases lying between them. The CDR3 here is CASSLLMNTEAFF. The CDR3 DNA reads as TGTGCCAGCAGTCTCCTCATGAACACTGAAGCTTTCTTT.

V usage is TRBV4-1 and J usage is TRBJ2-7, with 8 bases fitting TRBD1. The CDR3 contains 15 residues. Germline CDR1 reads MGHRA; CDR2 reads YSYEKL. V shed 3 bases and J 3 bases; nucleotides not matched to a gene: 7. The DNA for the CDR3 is TGCGCCAGCAGCCAGCTGGACAGGGTCGTCTACGAGCAGTACTTC. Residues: CASSQLDRVVYEQYF.

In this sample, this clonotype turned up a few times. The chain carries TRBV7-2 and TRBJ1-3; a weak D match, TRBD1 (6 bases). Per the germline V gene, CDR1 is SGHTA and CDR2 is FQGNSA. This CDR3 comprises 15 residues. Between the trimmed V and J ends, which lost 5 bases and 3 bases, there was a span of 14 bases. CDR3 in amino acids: CASSLPRGFGNTIYF. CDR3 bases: TGTGCCAGCAGCCTGCCCAGGGGTTTTGGAAACACCATATATTTT.

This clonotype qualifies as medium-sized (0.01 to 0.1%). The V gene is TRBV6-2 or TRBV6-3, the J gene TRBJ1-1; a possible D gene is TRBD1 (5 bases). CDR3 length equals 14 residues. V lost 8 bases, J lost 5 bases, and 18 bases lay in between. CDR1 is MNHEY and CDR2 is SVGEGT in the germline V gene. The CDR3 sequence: CASRAGDLNTEAFF. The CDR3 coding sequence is TGTGCCAGCCGTGCGGGGGATTTAAATACTGAAGCTTTCTTT.

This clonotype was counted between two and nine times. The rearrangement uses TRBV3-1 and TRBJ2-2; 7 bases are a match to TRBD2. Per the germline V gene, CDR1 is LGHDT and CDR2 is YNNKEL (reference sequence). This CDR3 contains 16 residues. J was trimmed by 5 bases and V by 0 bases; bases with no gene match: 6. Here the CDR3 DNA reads TGTGCCAGCAGCCAAGATACCAGCGGGGAGACCGGGGAGCTGTTTTTT. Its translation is CASSQDTSGETGELFF.

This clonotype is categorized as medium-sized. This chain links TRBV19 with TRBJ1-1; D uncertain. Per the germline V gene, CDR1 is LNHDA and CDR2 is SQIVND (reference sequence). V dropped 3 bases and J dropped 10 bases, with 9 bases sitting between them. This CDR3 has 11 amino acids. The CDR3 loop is CASSIAVRAFF. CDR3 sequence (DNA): TGTGCCAGTAGTATCGCAGTTAGAGCTTTCTTT.

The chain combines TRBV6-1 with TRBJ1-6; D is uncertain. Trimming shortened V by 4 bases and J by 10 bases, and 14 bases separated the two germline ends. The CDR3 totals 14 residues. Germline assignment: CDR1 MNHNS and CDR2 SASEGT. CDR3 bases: TGTGCCAGCAGTGCCCGATTAGCGGAATCACCCCTCCACTTT. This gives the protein CASSARLAESPLHF.

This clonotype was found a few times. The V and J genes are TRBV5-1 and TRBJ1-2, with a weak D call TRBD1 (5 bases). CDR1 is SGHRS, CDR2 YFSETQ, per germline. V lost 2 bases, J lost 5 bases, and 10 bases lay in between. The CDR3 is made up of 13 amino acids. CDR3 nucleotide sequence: TGCGCCAGCAGCTTCGACAGCGGGTATGGCTACACCTTC. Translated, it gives CASSFDSGYGYTF.

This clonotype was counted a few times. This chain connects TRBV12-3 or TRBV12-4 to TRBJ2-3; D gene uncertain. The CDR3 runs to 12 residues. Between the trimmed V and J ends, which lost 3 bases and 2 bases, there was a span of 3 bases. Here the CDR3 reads CASSLVTDTQYF. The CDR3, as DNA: TGTGCCAGCAGTTTGGTCACAGATACGCAGTATTTT.

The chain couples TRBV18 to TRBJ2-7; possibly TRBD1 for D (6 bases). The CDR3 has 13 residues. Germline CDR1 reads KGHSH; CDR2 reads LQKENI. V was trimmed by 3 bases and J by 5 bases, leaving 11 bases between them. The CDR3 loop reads CASSPTSGDEQYF. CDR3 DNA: TGTGCCAGCTCACCTACATCAGGGGACGAGCAGTACTTC.

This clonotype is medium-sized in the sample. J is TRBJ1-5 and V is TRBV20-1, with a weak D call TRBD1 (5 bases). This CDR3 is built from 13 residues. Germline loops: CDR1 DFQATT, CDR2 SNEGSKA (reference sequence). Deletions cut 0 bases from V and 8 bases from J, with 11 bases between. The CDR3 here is CSAREDIWKPQHF. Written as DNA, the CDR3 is TGCAGTGCTAGAGAGGACATATGGAAGCCCCAGCATTTT.

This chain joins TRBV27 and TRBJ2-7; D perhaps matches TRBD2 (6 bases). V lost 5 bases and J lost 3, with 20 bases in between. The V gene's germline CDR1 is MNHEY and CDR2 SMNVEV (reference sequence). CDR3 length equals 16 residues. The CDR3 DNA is TGTGCCAGCAGTCTCTCCTCCGGGACTGTACTCTACGAGCAGTACTTC. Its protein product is CASSLSSGTVLYEQYF.

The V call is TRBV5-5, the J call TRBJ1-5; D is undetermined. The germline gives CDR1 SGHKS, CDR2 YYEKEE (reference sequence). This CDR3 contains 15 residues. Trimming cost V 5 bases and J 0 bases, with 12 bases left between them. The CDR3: CASSHRANSNQPQHF. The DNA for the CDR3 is TGTGCCAGCAGTCACCGGGCAAATAGCAATCAGCCCCAGCATTTT.

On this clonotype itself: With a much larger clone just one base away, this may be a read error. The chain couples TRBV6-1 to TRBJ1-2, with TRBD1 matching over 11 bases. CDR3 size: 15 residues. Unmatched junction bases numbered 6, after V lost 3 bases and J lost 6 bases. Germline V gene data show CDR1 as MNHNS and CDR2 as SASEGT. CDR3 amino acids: CASSEGQGVNHGYTF. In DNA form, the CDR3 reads TGTGCCAGCAGTGAGGGACAGGGGGTGAACCATGGCTACACCTTC.